These 2 T cell receptor beta chains were all obtained from the same sample, sequenced in a study of blood T cell repertoires in COVID-19. Assay: immunoSEQ multiplex PCR; the TCRdb copy retains only in-frame clones and omits some. The profile shows hundreds of thousands of clones, more than 65% of them singletons. Sequenced sample: peripheral blood. The receptors shown here come from a woman between 40 and 50 years old with active or convalescent COVID-19.

This clone was detected once. The chain employs TRBV7-9 and TRBJ1-6, with a tentative D call TRBD1 (5 bases). CDR1 is SEHNR and CDR2 is FQNEAQ in the germline V gene (reference sequence). This CDR3 contains 15 residues. V lost 9 bases, J lost 6 bases, and 18 bases lay in between. As DNA, the CDR3 is TGTGCCAGTCAGGGCGGGGTAGATCTTAATTCACCCCTCCACTTT. This sequence encodes CASQGGVDLNSPLHF.

V is TRBV11-2 and J is TRBJ2-7; 8 bases line up with TRBD1. With V trimmed by 5 bases and J by 3 bases, 6 bases remained unmatched. Per germline, CDR1 SGHAT and CDR2 FQNNGV. The length of the CDR3 is 14 residues. CDR3 region: CASSHGTGVYEQYF. The CDR3 coding sequence is TGTGCCAGCAGCCACGGGACAGGTGTCTACGAGCAGTACTTC.